These T cell receptor beta chains were read from a single sample in a study of T cell repertoires in cytomegalovirus infection. MiXCR, applied by TCRdb to the reads, yields one record per CDR3 protein. The sample includes 500,000 or so distinct CDR3 sequences, about 17% of them seen just once. The sequencing sample was made of CD8+ T cells from PBMCs. These receptors came from a human donor in good health (CMV status not recorded). Some clones in this sample may be carry-over from other donors' samples. The CDR3 runs from the conserved cysteine through the conserved F or W. A clone size is listed for some rows: how often the clone was seen (once, few, many), or a class if it is expanded.

CASIGGITEAFF	TRBV19	TRBJ1-1	few
CASSHGGQDGSTQYF	TRBV11-2	TRBJ2-3	many
CASSRQGAMTWGYTF	TRBV7-9	TRBJ1-2	many
CAWSMAGADTQYF	TRBV30	TRBJ2-3	few
CASSGETGGIGSNQPQHF	TRBV6-1	TRBJ1-5	few
CASSPGDSTASYEQYF	TRBV13	TRBJ2-7	many
CASSVRTGGDTEAFF	TRBV9	TRBJ1-1	-
CASSPWGGSYEQYF	TRBV11-2	TRBJ2-7	many
CASSKSTQGIGELFF	TRBV3-1	TRBJ2-2	few
CASIPDRGLNTEAFF	TRBV19	TRBJ1-1	many
CASSLSPRGGGQPQHF	TRBV28	TRBJ1-5	many
CASSKTRDRGYNEQFF	TRBV7-3	TRBJ2-1	many
CSARKDRGGNQPQHF	TRBV20-1	TRBJ1-5	few
CASSFGQANGYTF	TRBV27	TRBJ1-2	few
CASGTVWDQPQHF	TRBV12-5	TRBJ1-5	many
CASSLAITTTGELFF	TRBV7-8	TRBJ2-2	medium-sized
CSAAPGLAGTPQEEEQYF	TRBV20-1	TRBJ2-7	-
CASNAGNEQFF	TRBV19	TRBJ2-1	many
CASSDSGGGADTQYF	TRBV6-4	TRBJ2-3	many
CASGLRLAASTDTQYF	TRBV12-5	TRBJ2-3	few
CASSARVGGDLSFF	TRBV6-4	TRBJ1-1	few
CASSFMGYSNQPQHF	TRBV28	TRBJ1-5	many
CASSQDHRGQPQHF	TRBV4-1	TRBJ1-5	many
CASSLSVYNEQFF	TRBV27	TRBJ2-1	many
CASSQRMGARETQYF	TRBV11-2	TRBJ2-5	few
CSARGEDRGLVRETQYF	TRBV20-1	TRBJ2-5	-
CAISEAPTIGGHWFF	TRBV10-3	TRBJ2-1	many
CASSISFGQGAYEQYF	TRBV7-9	TRBJ2-7	few
CASSPRLGGRYNEQFF	TRBV6-1	TRBJ2-1	many